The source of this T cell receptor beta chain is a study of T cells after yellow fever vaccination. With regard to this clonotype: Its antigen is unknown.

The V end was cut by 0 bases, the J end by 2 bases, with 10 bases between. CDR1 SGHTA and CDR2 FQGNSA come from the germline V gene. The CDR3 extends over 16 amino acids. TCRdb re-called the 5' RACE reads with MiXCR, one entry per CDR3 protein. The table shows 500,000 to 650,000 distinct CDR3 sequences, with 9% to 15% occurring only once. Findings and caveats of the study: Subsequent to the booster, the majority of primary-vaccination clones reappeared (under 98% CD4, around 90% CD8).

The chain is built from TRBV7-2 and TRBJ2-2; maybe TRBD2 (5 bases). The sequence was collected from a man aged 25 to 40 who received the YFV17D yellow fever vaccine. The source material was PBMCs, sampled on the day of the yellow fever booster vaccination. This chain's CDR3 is CASSLAGIRNTGELFF. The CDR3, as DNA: TGTGCCAGCAGCTTAGCCGGGATCAGAAACACCGGGGAGCTGTTTTTT.